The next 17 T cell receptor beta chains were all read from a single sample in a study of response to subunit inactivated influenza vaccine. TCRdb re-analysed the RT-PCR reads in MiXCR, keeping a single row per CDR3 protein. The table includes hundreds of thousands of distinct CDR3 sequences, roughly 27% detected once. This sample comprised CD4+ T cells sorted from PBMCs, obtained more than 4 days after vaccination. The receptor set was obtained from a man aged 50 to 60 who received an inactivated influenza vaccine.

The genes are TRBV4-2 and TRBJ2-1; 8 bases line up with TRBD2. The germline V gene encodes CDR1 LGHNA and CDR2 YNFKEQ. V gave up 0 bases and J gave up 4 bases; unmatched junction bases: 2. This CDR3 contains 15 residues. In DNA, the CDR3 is TGTGCCAGCAGCCAAGAACTAGCGGAGTACAATGAGCAGTTCTTC. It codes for CASSQELAEYNEQFF.

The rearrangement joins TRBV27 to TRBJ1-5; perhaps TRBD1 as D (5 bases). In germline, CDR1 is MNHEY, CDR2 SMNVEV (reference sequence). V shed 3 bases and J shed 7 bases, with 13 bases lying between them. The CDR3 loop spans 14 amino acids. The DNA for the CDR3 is TGTGCCAGCAGTTTTGCGGGGGTGGGGCAGCCCCAGCATTTT. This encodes CASSFAGVGQPQHF.

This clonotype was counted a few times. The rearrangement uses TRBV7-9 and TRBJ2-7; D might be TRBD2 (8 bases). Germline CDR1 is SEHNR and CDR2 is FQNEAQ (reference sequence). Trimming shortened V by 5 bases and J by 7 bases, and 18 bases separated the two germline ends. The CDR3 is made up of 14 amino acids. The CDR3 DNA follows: TGTGCCAGCAGCCCCTCGGGAGGGGGCAGAGAGCAGTACTTC. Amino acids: CASSPSGGGREQYF.

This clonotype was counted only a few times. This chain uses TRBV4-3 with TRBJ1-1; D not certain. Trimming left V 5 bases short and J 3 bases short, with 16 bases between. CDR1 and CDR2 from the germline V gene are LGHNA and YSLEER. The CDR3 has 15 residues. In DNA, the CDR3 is TGCGCCAGCAGCTATGGGCGATTTGGGGACACTGAAGCTTTCTTT. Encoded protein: CASSYGRFGDTEAFF.

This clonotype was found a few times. CDR3: CASSLSPLGVRAFF. The CDR3 DNA sequence: TGTGCCAGCAGTTTATCCCCCCTGGGGGTTCGGGCTTTCTTT. The chain carries TRBV12-3 or TRBV12-4 and TRBJ1-1; D is possibly TRBD1 (5 bases). The V and J ends lost 2 bases and 11 bases respectively, with 18 bases between them. This CDR3 spans 14 amino acids.

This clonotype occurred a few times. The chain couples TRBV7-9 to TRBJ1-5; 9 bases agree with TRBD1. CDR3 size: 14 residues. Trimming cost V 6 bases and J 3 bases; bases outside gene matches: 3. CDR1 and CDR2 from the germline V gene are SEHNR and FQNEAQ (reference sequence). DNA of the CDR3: TGTGCCAGCAGGGGGACAGGGAACAATCAGCCCCAGCATTTT. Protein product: CASRGTGNNQPQHF.

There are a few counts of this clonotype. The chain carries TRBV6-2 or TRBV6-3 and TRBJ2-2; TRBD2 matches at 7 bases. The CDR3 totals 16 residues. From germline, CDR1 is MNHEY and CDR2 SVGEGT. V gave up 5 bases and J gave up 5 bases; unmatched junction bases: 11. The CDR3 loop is CASSPTHRGVTGELFF. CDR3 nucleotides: TGTGCCAGCAGTCCCACGCATCGGGGGGTTACCGGGGAGCTGTTTTTT.

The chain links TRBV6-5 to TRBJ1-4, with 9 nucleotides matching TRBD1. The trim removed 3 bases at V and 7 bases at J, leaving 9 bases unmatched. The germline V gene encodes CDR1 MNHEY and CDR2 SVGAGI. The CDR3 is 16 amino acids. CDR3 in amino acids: CASSYRGQGWSEKLFF. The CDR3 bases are TGTGCCAGCAGTTATCGGGGACAGGGATGGAGTGAAAAACTGTTTTTT.

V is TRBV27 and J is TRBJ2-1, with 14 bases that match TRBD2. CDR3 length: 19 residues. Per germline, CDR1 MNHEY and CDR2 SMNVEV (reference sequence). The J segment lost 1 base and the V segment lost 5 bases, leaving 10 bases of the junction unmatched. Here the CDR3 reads CASSRGLAGALRSYNEQFF. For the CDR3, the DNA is TGTGCCAGCAGTAGGGGACTAGCGGGAGCTTTACGGTCCTACAATGAGCAGTTCTTC.

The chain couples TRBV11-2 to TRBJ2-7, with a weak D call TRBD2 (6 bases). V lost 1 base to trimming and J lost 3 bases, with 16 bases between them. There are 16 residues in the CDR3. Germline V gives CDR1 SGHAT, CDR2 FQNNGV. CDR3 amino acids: CASSLGRDFLLYEQYF. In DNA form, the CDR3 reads TGTGCCAGCAGCTTAGGCAGGGACTTTCTTCTCTACGAGCAGTACTTC. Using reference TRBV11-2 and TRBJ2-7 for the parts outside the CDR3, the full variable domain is EAGVAQSPRYKIIEKRQSVAFWCNPISGHATLYWYQQILGQGPKLLIQFQNNGVVDDSQLPKDRFSAERLKGVDSTLKIQPAKLEDSAVYLCASSLGRDFLLYEQYFGPGTRLTVT.

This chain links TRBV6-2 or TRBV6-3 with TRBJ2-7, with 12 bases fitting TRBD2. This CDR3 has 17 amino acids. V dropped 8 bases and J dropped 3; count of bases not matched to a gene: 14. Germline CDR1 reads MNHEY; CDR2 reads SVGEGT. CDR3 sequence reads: CASGERLAGARNYEQYF. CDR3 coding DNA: TGTGCCAGCGGTGAGAGACTAGCGGGAGCTAGGAACTACGAGCAGTACTTC.

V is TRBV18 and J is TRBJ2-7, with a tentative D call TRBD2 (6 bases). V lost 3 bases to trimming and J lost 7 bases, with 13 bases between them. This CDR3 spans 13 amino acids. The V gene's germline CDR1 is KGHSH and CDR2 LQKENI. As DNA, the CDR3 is TGTGCCAGCTCACCCGGCGGGGACCTGGAGCAGTACTTC. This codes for CASSPGGDLEQYF.

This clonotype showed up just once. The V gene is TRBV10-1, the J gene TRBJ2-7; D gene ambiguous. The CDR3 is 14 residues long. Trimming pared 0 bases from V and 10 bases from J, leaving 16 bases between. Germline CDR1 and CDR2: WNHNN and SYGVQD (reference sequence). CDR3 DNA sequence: TGCGCCAGCAGTGAGTCCGTTGGAGTTTCGGGTCAGTACTTC. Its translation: CASSESVGVSGQYF.

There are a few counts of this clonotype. CDR3 in amino acids: CASRLSTDTQYF. The CDR3 region has the DNA TGTGCCAGCAGACTTAGCACAGATACGCAGTATTTT. The V gene is TRBV12-3 or TRBV12-4, the J gene TRBJ2-3, with D uncertain. V dropped 6 bases and J dropped 0 bases, with 4 bases sitting between them. The CDR3 sequence is 12 residues long.

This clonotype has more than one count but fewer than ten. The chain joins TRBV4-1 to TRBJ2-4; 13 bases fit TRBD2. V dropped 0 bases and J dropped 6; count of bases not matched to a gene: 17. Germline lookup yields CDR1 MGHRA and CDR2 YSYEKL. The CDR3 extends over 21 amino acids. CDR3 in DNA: TGCGCCAGCAGCCAAGAGCCCCCCCGGACTAGCGGGAGTCGAAGGCTAAACATTCAGTACTTC. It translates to CASSQEPPRTSGSRRLNIQYF.

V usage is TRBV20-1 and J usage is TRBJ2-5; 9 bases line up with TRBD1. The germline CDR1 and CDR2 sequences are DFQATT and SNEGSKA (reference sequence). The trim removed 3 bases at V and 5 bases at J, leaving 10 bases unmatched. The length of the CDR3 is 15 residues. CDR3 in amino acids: CSARDPGQGWETQYF. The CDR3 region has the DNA TGCAGTGCTAGGGACCCGGGACAGGGCTGGGAGACCCAGTACTTC.

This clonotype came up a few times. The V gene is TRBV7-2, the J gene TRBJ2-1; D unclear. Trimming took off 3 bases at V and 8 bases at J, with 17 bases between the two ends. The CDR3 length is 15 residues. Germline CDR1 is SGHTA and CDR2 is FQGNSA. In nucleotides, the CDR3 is TGTGCCAGCAGCTTTATGTCAGGAACTACGGATGAGCAGTTCTTC. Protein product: CASSFMSGTTDEQFF.